What follows are 14 T cell receptor beta chains derived from one specimen sequenced in a study of early T cells in non-severe SARS-CoV-2 infection. TCRdb reprocessed the 5' RACE reads via MiXCR and lists one record per CDR3 protein. The sample carries under 85,000 distinct CDR3 sequences, around 15% recorded once. The sequenced material came from whole blood. The source of these receptors is an adult who was a healthcare worker with PCR-confirmed SARS-CoV-2 infection or an uninfected control (not recorded which).

J is TRBJ1-2 and V is TRBV12-3 or TRBV12-4; weak D call: TRBD1 (5 bases). The CDR3 has 13 residues. Trimming took 4 bases from V and 4 from J, leaving 10 bases between them. CDR3 DNA sequence: TGTGCCAGCAGTTCCGGGGCCTTCTATGGCTACACCTTC. Translating it yields CASSSGAFYGYTF.

V gene TRBV7-9 combines with J gene TRBJ2-3, with 7 bases that match TRBD1. The germline V gene has CDR1 SEHNR and CDR2 FQNEAQ (reference sequence). The CDR3 extends over 16 amino acids. Trimming cost V 2 bases and J 0 bases; bases outside gene matches: 5. In DNA form, the CDR3 reads TGTGCCAGCAGCTTAAAGACAGGGATTAGCACAGATACGCAGTATTTT. Residues: CASSLKTGISTDTQYF.

This sequence joins TRBV11-2 and TRBJ1-1; D is perhaps TRBD1 (6 bases). Trimming cost V 4 bases and J 11 bases, with 14 bases left between them. The CDR3 covers 12 residues. Germline V gene lookup returns CDR1 SGHAT and CDR2 FQNNGV. CDR3 nucleotides: TGTGCCAGCAGCTCGACACAGGGTGAGGCTTTCTTT. It translates to CASSSTQGEAFF.

This clonotype was counted between two and nine times. V gene TRBV7-3 combines with J gene TRBJ1-6, with a weak D call TRBD1 (5 bases). The CDR3 runs 14 residues. V shed 3 bases and J shed 7 bases, with 10 bases lying between them. CDR1 SGHTA and CDR2 FQGTGA come from the germline V gene. In DNA, the CDR3 is TGTGCCAGCAGCTTGCAGGGAAGAAATTCACCCCTCCACTTT. Protein product: CASSLQGRNSPLHF.

This clonotype was observed a handful of times. The rearrangement joins TRBV28 to TRBJ2-3; unclear D gene. The CDR3 runs to 14 residues. In germline, CDR1 is MDHEN, CDR2 SYDVKM. V was clipped by 3 bases and J by 6 bases, with 13 bases between them. The CDR3: CASSLPPVGDTQYF. The DNA for the CDR3 is TGTGCCAGCAGTTTGCCCCCAGTTGGGGATACGCAGTATTTT.

This clonotype was detected only a few times. The rearrangement links TRBV7-2 to TRBJ2-2; a possible D gene is TRBD2 (5 bases). The CDR3 extends over 16 amino acids. V was clipped by 5 bases and J by 4 bases, with 17 bases between them. Germline loops: CDR1 SGHTA, CDR2 FQGNSA. The CDR3 is CASSQATGWGTGELFF. CDR3 DNA: TGTGCCAGCAGCCAGGCTACGGGGTGGGGCACCGGGGAGCTGTTTTTT.

The chain carries TRBV3-1 and TRBJ1-6; TRBD1 is a possible D gene (6 bases). The V gene's germline CDR1 is LGHDT and CDR2 YNNKEL (reference sequence). The V and J ends lost 7 bases and 3 bases respectively, with 10 bases between them. CDR3 size: 14 residues. The CDR3 DNA follows: TGTGCCAGCATGGACAGCAGCTATAATTCACCCCTCCACTTT. This encodes CASMDSSYNSPLHF. Drawing the rest from reference TRBV3-1 and TRBJ1-6, the complete variable domain is DTAVSQTPKYLVTQMGNDKSIKCEQNLGHDTMYWYKQDSKKFLKIMFSYNNKELIINETVPNRFSPKSPDKAHLNLHINSLELGDSAVYFCASMDSSYNSPLHFGNGTRLTVT.

The chain couples TRBV6-5 to TRBJ2-1; 12 nucleotides align to TRBD1. Trimming took 10 bases from V and 9 from J; bases not matched to a gene: 7. CDR1 and CDR2 from the germline V gene are MNHEY and SVGAGI. This CDR3 contains 13 residues. This CDR3 is CAIRDRGRSEQFF. The CDR3 bases are TGTGCCATCCGGGACAGGGGGCGATCTGAGCAGTTCTTC.

The J gene is TRBJ1-1, the V gene TRBV5-5; D unclear. V was clipped by 0 bases and J by 5 bases, with 5 bases between them. Germline CDR1 and CDR2: SGHKS and YYEKEE (reference sequence). The CDR3 sequence is 12 residues long. The CDR3 region has the DNA TGTGCCAGCAGCTTGGGGCAGACTGAAGCTTTCTTT. Its translation: CASSLGQTEAFF.

The V and J genes are TRBV3-1 and TRBJ2-3; 7 bases are a match to TRBD2. The germline gives CDR1 LGHDT, CDR2 YNNKEL (reference sequence). This CDR3 has 16 residues. With 3 bases clipped from V and 2 bases from J, the junction kept 8 bases outside the gene matches. Here the CDR3 DNA reads TGTGCCAGCAGCCAGTTAGGACTAGGGGCCACAGATACGCAGTATTTT. It is translated as CASSQLGLGATDTQYF.

This chain joins TRBV11-3 and TRBJ2-3; D possibly matches TRBD1 or TRBD2 (6 bases each). Germline V gene sequence: CDR1 SGHNT, CDR2 YENEEA. Trimming stripped 3 bases from V and 6 bases from J, with 13 bases between. The CDR3 extends over 14 amino acids. This CDR3 reads CASSFRGPADTQYF. The CDR3 nucleotides are TGTGCCAGCAGCTTCCGGGGGCCCGCCGATACGCAGTATTTT.

This clonotype was seen only a few times. The rearrangement uses TRBV28 and TRBJ1-2; D ambiguous. The germline V gene encodes CDR1 MDHEN and CDR2 SYDVKM. V lost 6 bases and J lost 3, with 17 bases in between. The length of the CDR3 is 15 residues. The CDR3 here is CASRAVGGEYYGYTF. The CDR3 DNA reads as TGTGCCAGCAGGGCGGTGGGTGGAGAGTACTATGGCTACACCTTC.

This chain links TRBV5-1 with TRBJ2-7; no reliable D call. V lost 4 bases and J 3 bases, leaving 11 bases between the germline ends. Per the germline V gene, CDR1 is SGHRS and CDR2 is YFSETQ. This CDR3 spans 13 amino acids. This chain's CDR3 is CASSRTPNYEQYF. CDR3 in DNA: TGCGCCAGCAGCCGAACACCGAACTACGAGCAGTACTTC.

The chain links TRBV6-2 or TRBV6-3 to TRBJ2-1; D remains ambiguous. CDR3 length: 15 amino acids. V lost 6 bases and J 1 base, leaving 13 bases between the germline ends. The germline V gene has CDR1 MNHEY and CDR2 SVGEGT. The CDR3 region is CASRPLRHSYNEQFF. Written as DNA, the CDR3 is TGTGCCAGCAGACCTCTCAGACATTCCTACAATGAGCAGTTCTTC.